This T cell receptor (beta chain) was sequenced during a study of tumor-infiltrating lymphocytes in primary liver carcinoma. General study results and limits: Significantly greater top-250-clone fractions characterized tumors relative to blood (p = 0.039). Tumor-adjacent and tumor-blood pairs showed less overlap than tumor region pairs. Merely some 8-25% of top clones spanned all five tumor regions.

A constant-region primer served to make TCR beta cDNA from about 0.45 ug total RNA. Slightly modified ARM-PCR with three nested multiplex PCR rounds yielded TCR beta libraries. In the first two PCR rounds, TRBV1-TRBV30 forward primers were paired with a C-beta reverse primer, and each round lasted roughly 10 cycles. TCRdb re-analysed the multiplex PCR reads in MiXCR, keeping a single row per CDR3 protein. The sample carries approximately 45,000 distinct CDR3 sequences, approximately 70% recorded once. To note about this clonotype: Its cognate antigen is unknown. A read error may produce the germline difference seen at one junction end.

From roughly 20-30 mg of unsorted bulk tissue, DNA and RNA were co-extracted together. CDR3 length: 17 amino acids. Germline V gives CDR1 SGHDT, CDR2 YYEEEE. The receptor was derived from a man aged 35-49 years with primary liver carcinoma and hepatitis B virus infection. J is TRBJ2-1 and V is TRBV5-6; D remains unclear. Sequenced: liver tumor tissue from sampling region 2. The subset denotes: tumor region T2, inferior pole. CDR3 nucleotide sequence: TGTGCCAACAGCTTGGGATTGGGCTCGTCAGGATACAATGAGCAGTTCTTC. Translating it yields CANSLGLGSSGYNEQFF.